These 21 T cell receptor beta chains originate from one sample sequenced in a study of blood T cell repertoires in COVID-19. The table came from immunoSEQ multiplex PCR; TCRdb's copy has only in-frame clones and leaves some out. The data contain about 200,000 clones, around 84% of them seen just once; the ten biggest clones take up about 7.2%. Input material: PBMCs or T cells enriched from blood (not recorded which). The receptors originated from a woman in her thirties or forties with acute COVID-19.

J is TRBJ1-1 and V is TRBV11-3, with D possibly matching TRBD1 (6 bases). Trimming shortened V by 3 bases and J by 1 base, and 9 bases separated the two germline ends. The CDR3 covers 14 residues. CDR1 and CDR2 from the germline V gene are SGHNT and YENEEA. The CDR3 sequence: CASSLDSSNTEAFF. CDR3 DNA: TGTGCCAGCAGCTTGGACAGTTCGAACACTGAAGCTTTCTTT.

Only one count was recorded for this clone. The chain couples TRBV7-6 to TRBJ1-5; possible D gene TRBD1, 6 bases. CDR1 and CDR2 from the germline V gene are SGHVS and FNYEAQ. The CDR3 loop spans 14 amino acids. The ends were cut back, 5 bases at V and 2 bases at J, with 10 bases in the middle. CDR3 residues: CASSRTVGNQPQHF. DNA for the CDR3: TGTGCCAGCAGCAGGACAGTAGGCAATCAGCCCCAGCATTTT.

The sample holds many counts of this clone. The rearrangement uses TRBV7-8 and TRBJ1-1; D uncertain. The CDR3 sequence is 11 residues long. Germline V CDR1 and CDR2: SGHVS, FQNEAQ. The germline V and J ends were trimmed by 5 bases and 7 bases, with 8 bases remaining between them. The DNA for the CDR3 is TGTGCCAGCAGCCCCGTCGTTGAAGCTTTCTTT. It translates to CASSPVVEAFF.

J is TRBJ2-3 and V is TRBV6-4, with 9 bases matching TRBD2. The CDR3 runs 14 residues. V dropped 5 bases and J dropped 7; count of bases not matched to a gene: 7. The germline gives CDR1 MRHNA, CDR2 SNTAGT. The CDR3 is CASSPDLAGNTQYF. In DNA, the CDR3 is TGTGCCAGCAGTCCCGACCTAGCGGGGAATACGCAGTATTTT.

V and J are TRBV10-3 and TRBJ1-4; no definite D call. Trimming cost V 3 bases and J 0 bases, with 8 bases left between them. The CDR3 covers 15 residues. Germline V gives CDR1 ENHRY, CDR2 SYGVKD. CDR3 region: CAISDKEATNEKLFF. Here the CDR3 DNA reads TGTGCCATCAGTGATAAGGAGGCAACTAATGAAAAACTGTTTTTT.

This chain links TRBV7-2 with TRBJ1-3; TRBD1 aligns across 7 bases. V trimming: 3 bases; J trimming: 0 bases; junction bases outside the gene matches: 5. CDR1 SGHTA and CDR2 FQGNSA come from the germline V gene. The CDR3 is 16 residues long. The CDR3 DNA sequence: TGTGCCAGCAGCTTGGGACAGCCGTCCTCTGGAAACACCATATATTTT. Translating gives CASSLGQPSSGNTIYF.

In this sample, this clone turned up many times. The genes are TRBV29-1 and TRBJ1-1, with 8 bases identical to TRBD1. Germline trimming cut 6 bases from V and 5 bases from J; bases unmatched to any gene: 8. Per the germline V gene, CDR1 is SQVTM and CDR2 is ANQGSEA. The CDR3 spans 13 residues. CDR3 nucleotide sequence: TGCAGCGTCAGAACAGGGGGGCGGACTGAAGCTTTCTTT. Protein sequence: CSVRTGGRTEAFF.

There are a few counts of this clone. The chain carries TRBV28 and TRBJ2-2; 12 bases fit TRBD1. CDR3 length: 17 amino acids. J was trimmed by 6 bases and V by 7 bases; bases with no gene match: 12. Germline loops: CDR1 MDHEN, CDR2 SYDVKM. CDR3 loop: CASTPGQGAIGAGELFF. The CDR3 nucleotides are TGTGCCAGCACCCCGGGACAGGGGGCGATCGGTGCCGGGGAGCTGTTTTTT.

The rearrangement links TRBV9 to TRBJ2-7, with TRBD2 matching 9 bases. This CDR3 is built from 16 residues. V lost 0 bases to trimming and J lost 6 bases; unmatched junction nucleotides: 10. CDR1 SGDLS and CDR2 YYNGEE come from the germline V gene. CDR3 amino acids: CASSVGSGTSWSEQYF. DNA of the CDR3: TGTGCCAGCAGCGTAGGCAGCGGGACTAGCTGGAGCGAGCAGTACTTC.

This clone was seen ten or more times. Different DNA sequences within this sample yield the same CDR3. Written as DNA, the CDR3 is TGTGCCAGCAGCGTGGGGACTGCTCCTAACTATGGCTACACCTTC. The encoded protein is CASSVGTAPNYGYTF. The chain uses TRBV9 and TRBJ1-2; D may be TRBD1 (5 bases). The V gene's germline CDR1 is SGDLS and CDR2 YYNGEE. The CDR3 sequence is 15 residues long. With 2 bases removed from V and 0 bases from J, the gap between germline ends came to 11 bases.

As regards this clone: An end of the junction differs from the germline gene, which may be a read error. The chain has TRBV4-1 and TRBJ1-3; D gene ambiguous. CDR1 and CDR2 (germline): MGHRA, YSYEKL. The length of the CDR3 is 16 residues. The CDR3 loop is CASSKDLTRSGNTIYF. The CDR3 nucleotides are TGCGCCAGCAGCAAAGACCTGACAAGATCTGGAAACACCATATATTTT.

The chain employs TRBV6-5 and TRBJ1-4, with D maybe TRBD1 (6 bases). V was clipped by 6 bases and J by 7 bases, with 12 bases between them. The germline gives CDR1 MNHEY, CDR2 SVGAGI. CDR3 size: 13 residues. The CDR3: CASRQGGGEKLFF. The DNA of the CDR3 is TGTGCCAGCAGACAGGGCGGTGGTGAAAAACTGTTTTTT.

A single count supports this clone. CDR3 residues: CASTDRGYGYTF. In nucleotides, the CDR3 is TGTGCCAGCACCGACAGGGGCTATGGCTACACCTTC. The chain uses TRBV9 and TRBJ1-2, with TRBD1 matching 8 bases. This CDR3 has 12 residues. Germline CDR1 SGDLS, CDR2 YYNGEE. V shed 6 bases and J 4 bases; nucleotides not matched to a gene: 2. Full variable domain (remainder filled in from reference TRBV9 and TRBJ1-2): DSGVTQTPKHLITATGQRVTLRCSPRSGDLSVYWYQQSLDQGLQFLIQYYNGEERAKGNILERFSAQQFPDLHSELNLSSLELGDSALYFCASTDRGYGYTFGSGTRLTVV.

This rearrangement joins TRBV28 to TRBJ1-2; no clear D. Germline CDR1 reads MDHEN; CDR2 reads SYDVKM. V shed 6 bases and J shed 4 bases, with 12 bases lying between them. This CDR3 is 13 amino acids long. The CDR3 DNA reads as TGTGCCAGCAGGAGAACCACGGGCTATGGCTACACCTTC. This codes for CASRRTTGYGYTF.

This chain links TRBV6-2 or TRBV6-3 with TRBJ1-1, with D perhaps TRBD1 (6 bases). Germline CDR1 MNHEY, CDR2 SVGEGT. The CDR3 covers 16 residues. Trimming left V 6 bases short and J 1 base short, with 18 bases between. DNA for the CDR3: TGTGCCAGCAGCAGCCGACAGGCGCGATGGAACACTGAAGCTTTCTTT. Translated, it gives CASSSRQARWNTEAFF.

This chain joins TRBV7-6 and TRBJ2-7, with 8 bases aligning to TRBD2. The CDR3 is 15 amino acids. The V gene's germline CDR1 is SGHVS and CDR2 FNYEAQ. Trimming took 6 bases from V and 2 from J; bases not matched to a gene: 9. CDR3 sequence: CASSSGGAVTYEQYF. DNA of the CDR3: TGTGCCAGCAGTTCCGGGGGGGCAGTCACCTACGAGCAGTACTTC.

This clone has just one count. This sequence joins TRBV7-8 and TRBJ2-3, with TRBD2 identical over 9 bases. This CDR3 is 15 amino acids long. Germline V gene data show CDR1 as SGHVS and CDR2 as FQNEAQ. The V gene end was trimmed by 5 bases and the J gene end by 4 bases; junction bases not matched to a gene: 7. CDR3 residues: CASSIGTSRADTQYF. The CDR3 DNA is TGTGCCAGCAGCATCGGGACTAGCAGGGCAGATACGCAGTATTTT.

This rearrangement joins TRBV9 to TRBJ2-3, with TRBD2 matching 9 bases. The germline V gene has CDR1 SGDLS and CDR2 YYNGEE. This CDR3 has 15 amino acids. V shed 1 base and J 5 bases; nucleotides not matched to a gene: 5. The CDR3 nucleotides are TGTGCCAGCAGCGTACGCGGGGGGGCCCGAGATACGCAGTATTTT. Its protein product is CASSVRGGARDTQYF.

The table lists this clone with many counts. The chain uses TRBV6-2 or TRBV6-3 and TRBJ2-1; no clear D. Germline assignment: CDR1 MNHEY and CDR2 SVGEGT. Trimming removed 4 bases from V and 2 bases from J, with 15 bases in between. There are 16 residues in the CDR3. The CDR3, as DNA: TGTGCCAGCAGTTCAAGACTCCAGATGACCTACAATGAGCAGTTCTTC. This translates into CASSSRLQMTYNEQFF.

This chain uses TRBV7-8 with TRBJ1-1; 7 bases align to TRBD1. This CDR3 is 14 amino acids long. Germline values: CDR1 SGHVS, CDR2 FQNEAQ. The V gene end was trimmed by 5 bases and the J gene end by 1 base; junction bases not matched to a gene: 4. CDR3 amino acids: CASSIRTGNTEAFF. CDR3 nucleotides: TGTGCCAGCAGCATTAGGACAGGGAACACTGAAGCTTTCTTT. Full variable domain (rest looked up from reference TRBV7-8 and TRBJ1-1): GAGVSQSPRYKVAKRGQDVALRCDPISGHVSLFWYQQALGQGPEFLTYFQNEAQLDKSGLPSDRFFAERPEGSVSTLKIQRTQQEDSAVYLCASSIRTGNTEAFFGQGTRLTVV.

The genes are TRBV28 and TRBJ1-6; D may be TRBD1 (6 bases). V dropped 4 bases and J dropped 5 bases, with 9 bases sitting between them. Germline-derived CDR1 and CDR2 are MDHEN and SYDVKM. The CDR3 has 14 residues. Here the CDR3 DNA reads TGTGCCAGCAGTTATACAGGGAATAATTCACCCCTCCACTTT. Amino acids: CASSYTGNNSPLHF.